This T cell receptor beta chain is from a study of blood T cells in healthy people across ages. The CDR3 spans 12 residues. Germline V gives CDR1 MDHEN, CDR2 SYDVKM. The V end was cut by 5 bases, the J end by 6 bases, with 7 bases between. A second roughly 6 to 12 cycle PCR used barcoded and J-beta primers. MiXCR, run by TCRdb on the 5' RACE reads, gives a single entry per CDR3 protein. The table records some 1.4 million distinct CDR3 sequences, 35% to 45% of them present only once. The chain recombines TRBV28 with TRBJ1-4; D remains unclear. The TCR was taken from a woman under 30 in good health. Material: blood. The CDR3 region is CASSKGDEKLFF. DNA for the CDR3: TGTGCCAGCAGTAAGGGCGATGAAAAACTGTTTTTT.